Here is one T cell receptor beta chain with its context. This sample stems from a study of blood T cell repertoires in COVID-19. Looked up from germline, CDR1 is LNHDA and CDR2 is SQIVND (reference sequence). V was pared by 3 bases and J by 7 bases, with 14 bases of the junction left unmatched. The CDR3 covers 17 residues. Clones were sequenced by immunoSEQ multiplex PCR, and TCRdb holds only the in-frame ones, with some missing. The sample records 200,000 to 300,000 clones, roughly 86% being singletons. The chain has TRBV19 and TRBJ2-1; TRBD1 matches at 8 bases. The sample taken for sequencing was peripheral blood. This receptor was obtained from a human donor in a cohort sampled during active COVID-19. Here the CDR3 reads CASSISWGQAMRNEQFF. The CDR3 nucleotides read TGTGCCAGTAGTATTAGTTGGGGACAGGCGATGAGGAATGAGCAGTTCTTC.